The 8 T cell receptor beta chains below all came from one sample that was sequenced in a study of vaccination and CD4 T cells after COVID-19. Cultured CD4+ T-cell DNA underwent Oncomine TCR Beta short-read sequencing. MiXCR, run by TCRdb on the PCR reads, gives a single entry per CDR3 protein. The sample consists of around 20,000 distinct CDR3 sequences, 40% of them appearing once. As to treatment: approximately 10-day PBMC culture with coronavirus spike peptide pools or control peptides (ViraFEST assay). What these receptors recognize is not known. The specimen was CD4+ T cells from blood, cultured in vitro, collected after SARS-CoV-2 vaccination. The origin of the receptors is a human donor who had recovered from COVID-19.

The genes are TRBV15 and TRBJ2-2; 7 positions agree with TRBD1. This CDR3 has 16 amino acids. The V gene end was trimmed by 3 bases and the J gene end by 8 bases; junction bases not matched to a gene: 12. The germline V gene encodes CDR1 LNHNV and CDR2 YYDKDF (reference sequence). The CDR3 protein is CATSSSSHRGAGELFF. Written as DNA, the CDR3 is TGTGCCACCAGCAGCAGTAGTCACAGGGGCGCGGGGGAGCTGTTTTTT.

This clonotype has only a few counts. The chain's CDR3 is CATSDLVKSYEQYF. The CDR3 DNA is TGTGCCACCAGTGATTTGGTAAAATCCTACGAGCAGTACTTC. V and J are TRBV24-1 and TRBJ2-7, with no clear D. Germline CDR1 KGHDR, CDR2 SFDVKD. V lost 0 bases to trimming and J lost 1 base, with 6 bases between them. The CDR3 length is 14 residues.

This clonotype turned up a few times. This sequence joins TRBV20-1 and TRBJ2-5, with D possibly being TRBD1 (6 bases). V was clipped by 6 bases and J by 5 bases, with 25 bases between them. The CDR3 extends over 16 amino acids. Germline V CDR1 and CDR2: DFQATT, SNEGSKA (reference sequence). Written as DNA, the CDR3 is TGCAGTGCGACCCGAATACAGGGAAGGTTGGGTGAGACCCAGTACTTC. Its translation is CSATRIQGRLGETQYF.

The rearrangement uses TRBV6-5 and TRBJ1-2; TRBD1 aligns across 7 bases. The V gene end was trimmed by 5 bases and the J gene end by 4 bases; junction bases not matched to a gene: 10. CDR1 and CDR2 from the germline V gene are MNHEY and SVGAGI. CDR3 size: 15 residues. Here the CDR3 reads CASSHTTTGSYGYTF. The CDR3, as DNA: TGTGCCAGCAGTCACACGACGACAGGGTCCTATGGCTACACCTTC.

The V call is TRBV10-3, the J call TRBJ2-3; 15 nucleotides match TRBD2. CDR3 size: 16 residues. Germline V lookup: CDR1 ENHRY, CDR2 SYGVKD. V trimming: 7 bases; J trimming: 5 bases; junction bases outside the gene matches: 7. CDR3 sequence reads: CAITPGTSGGQDTQYF. The CDR3 DNA reads as TGTGCCATCACCCCTGGGACTAGCGGGGGGCAAGATACGCAGTATTTT.

This chain connects TRBV4-3 to TRBJ1-2; 10 bases match TRBD1. CDR1 and CDR2 (germline): LGHNA, YSLEER. V lost 3 bases to trimming and J lost 4 bases; unmatched junction nucleotides: 5. The CDR3 runs 15 residues. The CDR3 here is CASSQTGGDTYGYTF. CDR3 DNA sequence: TGCGCCAGCAGCCAGACAGGGGGCGATACCTATGGCTACACCTTC.

This chain joins TRBV9 and TRBJ2-3; perhaps TRBD2 as D (5 bases). Trimming removed 4 bases from V and 6 bases from J, with 15 bases in between. This CDR3 spans 14 amino acids. Germline V CDR1 and CDR2: SGDLS, YYNGEE. The CDR3 reads CASSLYSAGDTQYF. The DNA for the CDR3 is TGTGCCAGCAGCCTGTATAGCGCTGGGGATACGCAGTATTTT.

The chain joins TRBV6-2 or TRBV6-3 to TRBJ2-3; 8 bases fit TRBD1. The germline CDR1 and CDR2 sequences are MNHEY and SVGEGT. The trim removed 2 bases at V and 4 bases at J, leaving 5 bases unmatched. The CDR3 spans 15 residues. CDR3 sequence: CASSYRGQGADTQYF. For the CDR3, the DNA is TGTGCCAGCAGTTACCGAGGACAGGGTGCAGATACGCAGTATTTT.